This T cell receptor beta chain was documented in a study of neurological immune-mediated disorders. The V gene lost 6 bases and the J gene lost 2 bases, with 16 bases spanning the gap. The CDR3 is 14 residues long. Germline lookup yields CDR1 SQVTM and CDR2 ANQGSEA. In this sample, this clonotype turned up many times. Each sequencing run yielded over 160 million TCR-beta sequences from 15-18 subjects. TCRdb recomputed calls from the 5' RACE reads with MiXCR, one row per CDR3 protein. This repertoire shows about 120,000 distinct CDR3 sequences, roughly 3.2% found once; its top ten account for around 1.4%.

The TCR originated in a woman under 40 with multiple sclerosis. The V call is TRBV29-1, the J call TRBJ2-5; maybe TRBD2 (6 bases). Sequenced sample: PBMCs. The CDR3 spells CSVARGGGQETQYF. CDR3 nucleotide sequence: TGCAGCGTCGCAAGGGGAGGAGGGCAAGAGACCCAGTACTTC.